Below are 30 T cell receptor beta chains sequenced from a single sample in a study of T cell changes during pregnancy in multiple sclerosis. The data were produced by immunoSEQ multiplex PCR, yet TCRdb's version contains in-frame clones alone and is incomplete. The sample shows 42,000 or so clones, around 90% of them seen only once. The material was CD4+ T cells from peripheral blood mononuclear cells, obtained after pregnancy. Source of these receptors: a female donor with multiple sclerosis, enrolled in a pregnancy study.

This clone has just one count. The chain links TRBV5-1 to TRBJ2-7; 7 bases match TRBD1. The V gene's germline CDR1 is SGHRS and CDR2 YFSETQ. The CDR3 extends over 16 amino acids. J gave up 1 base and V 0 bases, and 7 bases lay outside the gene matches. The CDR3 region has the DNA TGCGCCAGCAGCTTGGGTGAAGGACAGGCATCCTACGAGCAGTACTTC. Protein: CASSLGEGQASYEQYF.

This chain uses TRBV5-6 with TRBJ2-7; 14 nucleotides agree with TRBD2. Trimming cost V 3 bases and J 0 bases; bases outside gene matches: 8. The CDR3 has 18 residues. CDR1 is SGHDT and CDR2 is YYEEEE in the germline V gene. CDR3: CASSWRLAGGLNSYEQYF. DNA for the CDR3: TGTGCCAGCAGCTGGAGACTAGCGGGGGGGCTAAACTCCTACGAGCAGTACTTC.

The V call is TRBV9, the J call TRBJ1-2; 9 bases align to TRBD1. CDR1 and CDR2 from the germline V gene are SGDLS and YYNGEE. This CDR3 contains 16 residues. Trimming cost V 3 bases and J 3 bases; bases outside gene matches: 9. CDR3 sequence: CASSGNRGQIDYGYTF. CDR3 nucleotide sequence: TGTGCCAGCAGCGGAAACAGGGGGCAGATAGACTATGGCTACACCTTC.

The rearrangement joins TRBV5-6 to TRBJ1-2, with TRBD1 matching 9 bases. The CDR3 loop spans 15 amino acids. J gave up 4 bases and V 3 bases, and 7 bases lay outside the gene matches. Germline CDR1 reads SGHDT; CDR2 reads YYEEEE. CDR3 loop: CASSSYGQGFYGYTF. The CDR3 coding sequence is TGTGCCAGCAGCTCTTATGGACAGGGGTTCTATGGCTACACCTTC.

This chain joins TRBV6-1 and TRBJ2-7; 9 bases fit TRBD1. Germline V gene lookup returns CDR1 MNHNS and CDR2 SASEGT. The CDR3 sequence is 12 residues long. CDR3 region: CATNRGRYEQYF. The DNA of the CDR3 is TGTGCTACAAACAGGGGGCGGTACGAGCAGTACTTC.

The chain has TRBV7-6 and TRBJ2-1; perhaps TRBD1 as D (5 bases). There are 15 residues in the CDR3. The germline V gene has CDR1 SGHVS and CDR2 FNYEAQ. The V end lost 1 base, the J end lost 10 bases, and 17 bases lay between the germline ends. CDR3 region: CASSLVPPMGPEQFF. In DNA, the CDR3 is TGTGCCAGCAGCTTAGTACCCCCCATGGGGCCGGAGCAGTTCTTC.

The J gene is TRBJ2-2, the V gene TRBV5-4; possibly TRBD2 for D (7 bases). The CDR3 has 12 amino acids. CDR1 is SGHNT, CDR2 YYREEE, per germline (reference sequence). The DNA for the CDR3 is TGTGCGGTCGGGGGGCTCACCGGGGAGCTGTTTTTT. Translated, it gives CAVGGLTGELFF.

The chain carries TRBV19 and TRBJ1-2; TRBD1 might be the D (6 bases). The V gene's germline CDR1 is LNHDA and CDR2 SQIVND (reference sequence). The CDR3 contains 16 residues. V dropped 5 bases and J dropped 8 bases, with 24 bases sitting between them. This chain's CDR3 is CASSLLAGTTIGGYTF. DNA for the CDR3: TGTGCCAGTAGTCTTTTAGCCGGGACAACGATTGGCGGCTACACCTTC.

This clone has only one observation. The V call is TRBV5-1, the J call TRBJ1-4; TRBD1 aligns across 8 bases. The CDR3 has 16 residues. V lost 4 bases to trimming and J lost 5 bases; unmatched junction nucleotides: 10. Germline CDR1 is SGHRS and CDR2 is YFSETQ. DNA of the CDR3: TGCGCCAGCAGCCTGCAGGGGGCGGGGGCCAATGAAAAACTGTTTTTT. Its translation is CASSLQGAGANEKLFF. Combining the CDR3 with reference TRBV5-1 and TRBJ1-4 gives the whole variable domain KAGVTQTPRYLIKTRGQQVTLSCSPISGHRSVSWYQQTPGQGLQFLFEYFSETQRNKGNFPGRFSGRQFSNSRSEMNVSTLELGDSALYLCASSLQGAGANEKLFFGSGTQLSVL.

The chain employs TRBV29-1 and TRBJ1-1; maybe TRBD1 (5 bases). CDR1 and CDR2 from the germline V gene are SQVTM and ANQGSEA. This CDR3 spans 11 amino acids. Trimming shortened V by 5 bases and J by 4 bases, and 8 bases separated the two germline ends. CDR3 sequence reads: CSVSGGTEAFF. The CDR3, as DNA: TGCAGCGTTTCCGGGGGCACTGAAGCTTTCTTT.

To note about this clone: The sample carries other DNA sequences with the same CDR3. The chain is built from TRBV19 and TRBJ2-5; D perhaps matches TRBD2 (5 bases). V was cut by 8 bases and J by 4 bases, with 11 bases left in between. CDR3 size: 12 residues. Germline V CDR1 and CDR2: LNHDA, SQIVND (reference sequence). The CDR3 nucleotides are TGTGCCAGTCGTCAGGCGGGAGAGACCCAGTACTTC. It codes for CASRQAGETQYF. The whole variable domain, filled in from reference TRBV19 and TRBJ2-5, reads DGGITQSPKYLFRKEGQNVTLSCEQNLNHDAMYWYRQDPGQGLRLIYYSQIVNDFQKGDIAEGYSVSREKKESFPLTVTSAQKNPTAFYLCASRQAGETQYFGPGTRLLVL.

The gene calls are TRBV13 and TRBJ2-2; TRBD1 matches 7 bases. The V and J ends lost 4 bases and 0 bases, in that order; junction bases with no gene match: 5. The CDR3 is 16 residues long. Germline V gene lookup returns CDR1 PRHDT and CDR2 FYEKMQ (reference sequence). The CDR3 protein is CASSSYGTANTGELFF. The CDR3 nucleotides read TGTGCCAGCAGCTCATACGGGACAGCGAACACCGGGGAGCTGTTTTTT.

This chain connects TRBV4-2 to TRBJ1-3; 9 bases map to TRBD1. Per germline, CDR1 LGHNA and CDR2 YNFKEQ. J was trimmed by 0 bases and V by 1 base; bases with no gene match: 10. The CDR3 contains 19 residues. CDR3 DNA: TGTGCCAGCAGCCAAGTAACAGGGGGCCTCTACTACTCTGGAAACACCATATATTTT. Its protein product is CASSQVTGGLYYSGNTIYF.

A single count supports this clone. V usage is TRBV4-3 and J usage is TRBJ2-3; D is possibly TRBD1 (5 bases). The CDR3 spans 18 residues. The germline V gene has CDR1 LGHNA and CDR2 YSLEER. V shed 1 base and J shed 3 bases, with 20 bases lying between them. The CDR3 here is CASSQGGGARAWTDTQYF. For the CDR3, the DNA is TGCGCCAGCAGCCAAGGGGGTGGGGCTAGAGCTTGGACAGATACGCAGTATTTT.

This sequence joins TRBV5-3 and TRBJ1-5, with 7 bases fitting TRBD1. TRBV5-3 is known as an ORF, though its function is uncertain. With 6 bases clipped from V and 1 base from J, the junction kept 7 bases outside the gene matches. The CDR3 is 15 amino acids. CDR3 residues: CARTQKGASNQPQHF. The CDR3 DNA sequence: TGTGCCAGAACCCAAAAGGGGGCCAGCAATCAGCCCCAGCATTTT.

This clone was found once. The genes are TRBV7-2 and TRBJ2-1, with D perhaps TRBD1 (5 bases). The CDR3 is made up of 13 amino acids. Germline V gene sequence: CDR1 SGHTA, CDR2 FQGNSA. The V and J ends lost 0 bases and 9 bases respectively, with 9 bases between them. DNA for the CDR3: TGTGCCAGCAGCTTAGCGCTAGGGGTTGAGCAGTTCTTC. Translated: CASSLALGVEQFF. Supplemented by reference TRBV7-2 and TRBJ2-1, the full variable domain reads GAGVSQSPSNKVTEKGKDVELRCDPISGHTALYWYRQSLGQGLEFLIYFQGNSAPDKSGLPSDRFSAERTGGSVSTLTIQRTQQEDSAVYLCASSLALGVEQFFGPGTRLTVL.

This chain's CDR3 is CASHPLAGGKNTQYF. DNA of the CDR3: TGCGCCAGCCACCCCCTAGCGGGGGGGAAAAATACGCAGTATTTT. The chain employs TRBV4-1 and TRBJ2-3; TRBD2 aligns across 12 bases. CDR1 is MGHRA, CDR2 YSYEKL, per germline. V shed 8 bases, J shed 7 bases, and the junction held 10 bases outside the gene matches. The CDR3 length is 15 residues.

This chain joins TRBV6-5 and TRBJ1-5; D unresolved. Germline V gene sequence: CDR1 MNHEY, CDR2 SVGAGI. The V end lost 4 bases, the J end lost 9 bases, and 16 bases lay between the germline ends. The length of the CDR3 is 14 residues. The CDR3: CASSSSNVVMPQHF. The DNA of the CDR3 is TGTGCCAGCAGTTCATCTAACGTAGTAATGCCCCAGCATTTT.

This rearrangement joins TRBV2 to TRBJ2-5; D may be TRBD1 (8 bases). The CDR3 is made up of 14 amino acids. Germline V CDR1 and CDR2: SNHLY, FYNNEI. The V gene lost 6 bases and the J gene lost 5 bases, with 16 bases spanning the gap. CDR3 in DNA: TGTGCCAGCAGAGACAGGGGAGGGGGGGAGACCCAGTACTTC. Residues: CASRDRGGGETQYF.

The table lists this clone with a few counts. The CDR3, as DNA: TGTGCCAGCAGCCTCTGGGGTCCGGGGACCGGGGAGCTGTTTTTT. Its translation is CASSLWGPGTGELFF. V is TRBV7-2 and J is TRBJ2-2; a possible D gene is TRBD2 (5 bases). CDR1 and CDR2 (germline): SGHTA, FQGNSA. V gave up 5 bases and J gave up 5 bases, with 15 bases separating them. The CDR3 consists of 15 residues.

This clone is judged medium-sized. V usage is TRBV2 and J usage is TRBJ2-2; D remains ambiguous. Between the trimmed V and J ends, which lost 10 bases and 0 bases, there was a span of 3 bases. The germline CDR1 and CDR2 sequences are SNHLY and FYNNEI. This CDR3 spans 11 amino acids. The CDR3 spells CATTNTGELFF. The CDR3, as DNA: TGTGCCACCACGAACACCGGGGAGCTGTTTTTT.

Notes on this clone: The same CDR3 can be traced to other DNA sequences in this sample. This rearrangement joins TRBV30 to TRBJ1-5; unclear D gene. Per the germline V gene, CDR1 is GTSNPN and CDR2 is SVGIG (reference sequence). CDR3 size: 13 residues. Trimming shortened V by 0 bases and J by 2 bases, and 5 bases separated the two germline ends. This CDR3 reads CAWSVRGNQPQHF. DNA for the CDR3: TGTGCCTGGAGTGTGAGGGGCAATCAGCCCCAGCATTTT.

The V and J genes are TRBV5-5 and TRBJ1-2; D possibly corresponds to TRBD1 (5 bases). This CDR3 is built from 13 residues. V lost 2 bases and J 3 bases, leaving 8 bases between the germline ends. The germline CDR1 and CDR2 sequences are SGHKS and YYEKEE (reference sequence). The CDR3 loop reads CASSFAQDYGYTF. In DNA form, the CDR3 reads TGTGCCAGCAGCTTCGCACAGGACTATGGCTACACCTTC.

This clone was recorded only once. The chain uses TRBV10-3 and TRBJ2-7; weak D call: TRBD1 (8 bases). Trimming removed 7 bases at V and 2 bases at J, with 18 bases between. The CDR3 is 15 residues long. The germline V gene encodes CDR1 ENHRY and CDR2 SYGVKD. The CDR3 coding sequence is TGTGCCATCAAGGGAGCGGGACAGGAGACCTACGAGCAGTACTTC. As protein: CAIKGAGQETYEQYF.

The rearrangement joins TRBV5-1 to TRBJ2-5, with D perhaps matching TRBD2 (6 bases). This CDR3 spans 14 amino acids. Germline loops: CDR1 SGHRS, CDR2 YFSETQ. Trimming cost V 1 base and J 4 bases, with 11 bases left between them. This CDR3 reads CASSLLTSPETQYF. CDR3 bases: TGCGCCAGCAGCTTGTTAACTAGCCCAGAGACCCAGTACTTC.

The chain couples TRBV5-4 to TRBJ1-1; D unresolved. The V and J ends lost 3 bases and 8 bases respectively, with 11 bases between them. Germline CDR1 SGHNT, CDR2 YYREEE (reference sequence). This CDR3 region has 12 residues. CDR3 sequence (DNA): TGTGCCAGCAGCTCCCGGGTTGGGGAAGCTTTCTTT. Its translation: CASSSRVGEAFF.

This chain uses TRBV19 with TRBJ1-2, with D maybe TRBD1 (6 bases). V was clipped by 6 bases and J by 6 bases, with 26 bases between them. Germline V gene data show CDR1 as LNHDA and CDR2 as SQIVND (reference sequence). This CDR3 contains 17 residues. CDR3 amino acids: CASSKLPGQGYIDGYTF. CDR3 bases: TGTGCCAGTAGCAAGCTTCCCGGGCAGGGGTATATCGATGGCTACACCTTC. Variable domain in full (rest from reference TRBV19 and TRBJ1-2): DGGITQSPKYLFRKEGQNVTLSCEQNLNHDAMYWYRQDPGQGLRLIYYSQIVNDFQKGDIAEGYSVSREKKESFPLTVTSAQKNPTAFYLCASSKLPGQGYIDGYTFGSGTRLTVV.

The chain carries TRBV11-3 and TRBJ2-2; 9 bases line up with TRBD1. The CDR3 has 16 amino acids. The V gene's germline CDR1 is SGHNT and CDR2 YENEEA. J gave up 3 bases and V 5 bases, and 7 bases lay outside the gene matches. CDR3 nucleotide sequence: TGTGCCAGCAGCCCGGGACAGGGATCGGACACCGGGGAGCTGTTTTTT. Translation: CASSPGQGSDTGELFF.

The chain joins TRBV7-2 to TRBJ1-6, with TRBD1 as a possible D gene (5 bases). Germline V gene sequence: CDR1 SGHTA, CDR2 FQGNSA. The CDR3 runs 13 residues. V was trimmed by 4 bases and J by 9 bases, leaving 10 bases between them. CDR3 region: CASSWGVGSPLHF. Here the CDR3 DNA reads TGTGCCAGCAGCTGGGGGGTAGGTTCACCCCTCCACTTT.

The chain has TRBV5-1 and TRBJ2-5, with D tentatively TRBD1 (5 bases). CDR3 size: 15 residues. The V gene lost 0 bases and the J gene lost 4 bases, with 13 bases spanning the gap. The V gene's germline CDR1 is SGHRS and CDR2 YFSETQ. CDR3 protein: CASSLGGYQAETQYF. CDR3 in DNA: TGCGCCAGCAGCTTGGGGGGCTATCAAGCAGAGACCCAGTACTTC.